This TCR beta chain stems from a study of T-cell memory formation after mild COVID-19. TCRdb used MiXCR to reprocess the 5' RACE reads, holding one entry per CDR3 protein. Of 260,000 or so distinct CDR3 sequences in the sample, about a sixth were seen once. This clonotype was observed a handful of times. Germline V lookup: CDR1 SEHNR, CDR2 FQNEAQ (reference sequence). The CDR3 runs 15 residues. Unmatched junction bases numbered 6, after V lost 4 bases and J lost 1 base. The sequenced material came from PBMCs or a T cell subset sorted from them (not recorded which). The rearrangement uses TRBV7-9 and TRBJ1-2, with TRBD1 matching over 7 bases. The TCR comes from a man between 18 and 29 years old who had mild COVID-19 (a few samples of this study predate the infection). Cell type and time point are not known. CDR3 in DNA: TGTGCCAGCAGCTCCGGACAGGCTGATAACTATGGCTACACCTTC. Translating gives CASSSGQADNYGYTF.